The rows below give T cell receptor beta chains drawn from one sample of a study of T cell repertoires in cytomegalovirus infection. TCRdb reanalysed the reads using MiXCR and keeps one entry per CDR3 protein. The sample has around 750,000 distinct CDR3 sequences; less than 35% are singletons. Their recognized antigens are unknown. The material sequenced was cultured CD8+ T cells from PBMCs, taken from culture after CMV antigen stimulation. The receptors were gathered from a human donor in good health (CMV status not recorded). Some clones in this sample may be carry-over from other donors' samples. Each CDR3 is given with its conserved first and last residue.

V gene	J gene	CDR3 protein
TRBV7-6	TRBJ2-2	CASSLGGPPRTGELFF
TRBV12-3/TRBV12-4	TRBJ2-1	CASSLVLAIYNEQFF
TRBV7-2	TRBJ1-2	CASSLDSSGTGGLGYTF
TRBV9	TRBJ1-1	CASSVAQVNTEAFF
TRBV12-3/TRBV12-4	TRBJ1-1	CASRLGSTEAFF
TRBV7-9	TRBJ2-7	CASSSERRDRDYEQYF
TRBV24-1	TRBJ1-1	CATSDPGGGTEAFF
TRBV6-2/TRBV6-3	TRBJ1-1	CASSYDPRATQNTEAFF
TRBV7-2	TRBJ2-3	CASSKDGGGYTDTQYF
TRBV12-3/TRBV12-4	TRBJ1-5	CASSPFARDNNQPQHF
TRBV6-2/TRBV6-3	TRBJ2-5	CASSLIELETQYF
TRBV27	TRBJ1-5	CASRAGGYQPQRF
TRBV19	TRBJ1-1	CASRFTPDILLGRNTEAFF
TRBV6-2/TRBV6-3	TRBJ2-7	CASSTATYEQYF
TRBV2	TRBJ2-6	CASSRSGPLLRANVLTF
TRBV7-6	TRBJ2-2	CASSHRFNTGELFF
TRBV6-5	TRBJ2-3	CASSYLGGTDTQYF
TRBV4-1	TRBJ2-1	CASSPRGATGSFNEQFF
TRBV11-2	TRBJ2-3	CVSRSPGGQGASTDTQYF
TRBV7-2	TRBJ1-2	CATTGWNYGYTF
TRBV6-5	TRBJ2-2	CASSKGLAVTINTGELFF
TRBV19	TRBJ1-6	CASSPVYGDNSPLHF
TRBV19	TRBJ2-1	CASTNTGIHEQFF
TRBV24-1	TRBJ2-3	CATRARISTDTQYF
TRBV6-6	TRBJ2-3	CASSFTSGETDTQYF
TRBV4-1	TRBJ2-1	CASSQGRRGGTTEQFF
TRBV7-2	TRBJ1-2	CASSLFPSTSYGYTF
TRBV15	TRBJ1-6	CATSREGRGSPLHF
TRBV6-1	TRBJ1-6	CASSVLETGTSYNSPLHF
TRBV5-4	TRBJ1-2	CASTHTDRLYGYTF
TRBV20-1	TRBJ1-4	CSAKDRVVEKLFF
TRBV19	TRBJ1-5	CASSMAPGQTHQGPNQPQHF
TRBV4-1	TRBJ2-3	CASSQEPRRDTQYF
TRBV12-3/TRBV12-4	TRBJ1-4	CASSFAQGPNEKLFF
TRBV11-2	TRBJ2-1	CASSLGLGQNEQFF
TRBV14	TRBJ1-1	CASSQGQQGPIFEAFF
TRBV9	TRBJ2-1	CDSSVVGNEQFF
TRBV7-8	TRBJ1-1	CASSSGGSEAFF
TRBV5-5	TRBJ2-2	CASSQWKTGELFF
TRBV10-3	TRBJ2-1	CAISESGGTGDYNEQFF
TRBV20-1	TRBJ2-3	CSARDPLAPSTDTQYF
TRBV7-8	TRBJ2-7	CASSSSRDRGYEQYF
TRBV4-2	TRBJ1-6	CASSQDKRTGPSPLHF
TRBV4-1	TRBJ1-1	CASSQGPGMNTEAFF
TRBV29-1	TRBJ2-3	CSVEGTSGEGTDTQYF
TRBV7-6	TRBJ2-3	CASSSSTSGGSTDTQYF
TRBV7-2	TRBJ1-1	CASSFGRMNTEAFF
TRBV6-5	TRBJ1-2	CASSYSQTGSGYTF
TRBV14	TRBJ2-7	CASSPGLAGGTTYEQYF
TRBV5-5	TRBJ1-4	CASSLDQFANEKLFF
TRBV7-2	TRBJ1-2	CASSLARTGGFGYTF
TRBV11-2	TRBJ2-1	CASSTWTSGLDNEQFF
TRBV15	TRBJ2-6	CATSTGGSGANVLTF